One and the same sample provided the 5 T cell receptor beta chains below, sequenced in a study of beta chain features in type 1 diabetes. The entirety of the isolated RNA underwent reverse transcription, so expressed TCRB transcripts were sequenced. Here immunoSEQ multiplex PCR was the method, and the copy in TCRdb shows in-frame clones only, minus some. The sample lists nearly 350,000 clones, roughly 8% occurring once. The sequencing input was central memory CD4+ T cells from blood. Receptor source: a woman younger than 30 in good health.

At least ten counts were recorded for this clone. This sequence joins TRBV7-9 and TRBJ2-6; either TRBD1 or TRBD2 may supply D (5 bases each). Germline CDR1 SEHNR, CDR2 FQNEAQ (reference sequence). V gave up 3 bases and J gave up 2 bases, with 5 bases separating them. The CDR3 spans 14 residues. The CDR3 sequence is CASSLGAGANVLTF. CDR3 bases: TGTGCCAGCAGCTTGGGGGCTGGGGCCAACGTCCTGACTTTC.

This clone has at least ten counts. The chain uses TRBV4-3 and TRBJ2-4; no firm D call. The V gene's germline CDR1 is LGHNA and CDR2 YSLEER. This CDR3 region has 12 residues. The V end lost 3 bases, the J end lost 9 bases, and 9 bases lay between the germline ends. The CDR3 bases are TGCGCCAGCAGCCATGTGCGCGGCATTCAGTACTTC. It codes for CASSHVRGIQYF.

This clone was seen a handful of times. The junction departs from germline at one end; a sequencing error may be responsible. The chain is built from TRBV7-7 and TRBJ2-1, with a tentative D call TRBD2 (5 bases). This CDR3 has 21 residues. Germline CDR1 is SSHAT and CDR2 is FNYEAQ (reference sequence). The CDR3 DNA sequence: TGTGCTAGCAGCTTAGGGTATGATAGTGTAGGCTCGGGGAAGTGGTACAATGAGCAGTTCTTC. Protein product: CASSLGYDSVGSGKWYNEQFF.

This clone was recorded at least ten times. This chain links TRBV28 with TRBJ2-2, with 13 bases aligning to TRBD2. The V gene's germline CDR1 is MDHEN and CDR2 SYDVKM. V shed 7 bases and J 3 bases; nucleotides not matched to a gene: 2. The CDR3 contains 15 residues. The CDR3 loop reads CASTGLAGYTGELFF. CDR3 nucleotides: TGTGCCAGCACGGGACTAGCGGGATACACCGGGGAGCTGTTTTTT. The whole variable domain, filled in from reference TRBV28 and TRBJ2-2, reads DVKVTQSSRYLVKRTGEKVFLECVQDMDHENMFWYRQDPGLGLRLIYFSYDVKMKEKGDIPEGYSVSREKKERFSLILESASTNQTSMYLCASTGLAGYTGELFFGEGSRLTVL.

This clone showed up just a few times. Here the CDR3 reads CASDEPGLPYGYTF. As DNA, the CDR3 is TGTGCCAGCGATGAACCAGGGCTACCCTATGGCTACACCTTC. The gene calls are TRBV28 and TRBJ1-2; D possibly corresponds to TRBD1 (5 bases). The germline CDR1 and CDR2 sequences are MDHEN and SYDVKM. This CDR3 region has 14 residues. V was trimmed by 8 bases and J by 4 bases, leaving 17 bases between them.